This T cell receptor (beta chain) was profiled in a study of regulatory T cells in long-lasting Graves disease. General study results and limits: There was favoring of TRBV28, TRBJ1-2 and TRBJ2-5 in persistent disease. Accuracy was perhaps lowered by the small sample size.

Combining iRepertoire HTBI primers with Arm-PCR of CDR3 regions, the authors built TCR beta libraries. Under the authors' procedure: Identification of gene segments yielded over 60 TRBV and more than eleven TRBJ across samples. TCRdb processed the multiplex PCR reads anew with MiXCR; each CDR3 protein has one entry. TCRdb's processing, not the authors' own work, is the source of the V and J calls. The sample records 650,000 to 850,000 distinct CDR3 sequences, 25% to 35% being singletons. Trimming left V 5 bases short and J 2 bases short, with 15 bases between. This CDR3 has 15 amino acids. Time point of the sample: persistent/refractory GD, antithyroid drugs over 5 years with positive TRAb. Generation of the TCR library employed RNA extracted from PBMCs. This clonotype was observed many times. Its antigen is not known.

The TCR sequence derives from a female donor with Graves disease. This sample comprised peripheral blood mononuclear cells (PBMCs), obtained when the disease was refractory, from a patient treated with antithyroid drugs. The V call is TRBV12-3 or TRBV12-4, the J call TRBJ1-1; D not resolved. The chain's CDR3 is CASSPPDGINTEAFF. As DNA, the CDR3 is TGTGCCAGCAGTCCACCGGACGGAATAAACACTGAAGCTTTCTTT.